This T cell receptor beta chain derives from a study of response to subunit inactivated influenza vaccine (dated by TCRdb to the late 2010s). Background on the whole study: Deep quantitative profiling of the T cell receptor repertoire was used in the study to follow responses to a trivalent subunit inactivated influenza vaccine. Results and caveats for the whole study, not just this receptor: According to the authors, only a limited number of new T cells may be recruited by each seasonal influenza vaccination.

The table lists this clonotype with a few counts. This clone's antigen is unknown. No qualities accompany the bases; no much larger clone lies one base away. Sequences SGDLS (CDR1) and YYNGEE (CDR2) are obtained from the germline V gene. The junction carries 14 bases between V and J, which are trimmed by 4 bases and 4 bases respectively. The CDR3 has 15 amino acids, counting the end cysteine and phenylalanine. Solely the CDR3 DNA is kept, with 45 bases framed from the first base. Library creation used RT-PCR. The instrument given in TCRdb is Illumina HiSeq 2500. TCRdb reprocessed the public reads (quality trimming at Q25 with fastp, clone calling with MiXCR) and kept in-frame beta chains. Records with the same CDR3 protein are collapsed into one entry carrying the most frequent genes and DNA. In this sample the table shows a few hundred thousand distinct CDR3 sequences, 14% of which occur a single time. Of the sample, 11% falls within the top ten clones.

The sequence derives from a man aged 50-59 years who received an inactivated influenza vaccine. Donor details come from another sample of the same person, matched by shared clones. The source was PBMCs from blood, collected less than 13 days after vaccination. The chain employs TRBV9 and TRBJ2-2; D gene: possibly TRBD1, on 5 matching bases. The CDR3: CASSLNQGVTGELFF. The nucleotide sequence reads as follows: TGTGCCAGCAGCCTAAATCAGGGTGTCACCGGGGAGCTGTTTTTT.